The present TCR beta chain was sequenced within a study of cytomegalovirus exposure and HLA in healthy donors. General study points: Per a later analysis, fewer than 20,000 TCR beta sequences showed association with HLA alleles at 0.05 false discovery rate.

For this donor, CMV serostatus was not recorded. Turning to this clone: Its antigen is not known.

PCR involved 60 Vbeta and 13 Jbeta primers. Clones were read by immunoSEQ multiplex PCR, and TCRdb kept only the in-frame ones, dropping some. The repertoire holds around 150,000 clones, with 70% to 80% as singletons. The sequence came from a human donor in good health. Sequencing used PBMCs.

CDR3 DNA sequence: TGTGCCAGCTCCCTGGCACAGGGCTACGAGCAGTACTTC. Protein sequence: CASSLAQGYEQYF. The chain is built from TRBV18 and TRBJ2-7; D might be TRBD1 (6 bases). V was trimmed by 6 bases and J by 3 bases, leaving 12 bases between them. CDR1 KGHSH and CDR2 LQKENI come from the germline V gene. The CDR3 consists of 13 residues.